This T cell receptor beta chain was captured by sequencing in a study of long-term antiretroviral therapy in people with HIV. The CDR3 length is 15 residues. CDR1 is SGDLS and CDR2 is YYNGEE in the germline V gene. V lost 0 bases, J lost 9 bases, and 18 bases lay in between. Run at survey level, the immunoSEQ assay was version v3.0. Some clones are missing from TCRdb's copy, which holds only in-frame ones; the method was immunoSEQ multiplex PCR. Counted here are over 20,000 clones, approximately 86% occurring once; the ten biggest clones make up 3.6%. The TCR originated in a woman aged 25 to 39 with HIV. The chain combines TRBV9 with TRBJ1-1; D possibly corresponds to TRBD1 (6 bases). The sample here was unsorted PBMCs, taken 1.9 years after starting antiretroviral therapy. The CDR3 here is CASSVEGGPTLKAFF. The CDR3, as DNA: TGTGCCAGCAGCGTAGAGGGGGGCCCAACACTGAAAGCTTTCTTT. Using reference TRBV9 and TRBJ1-1 for the parts outside the CDR3, the full variable domain is DSGVTQTPKHLITATGQRVTLRCSPRSGDLSVYWYQQSLDQGLQFLIQYYNGEERAKGNILERFSAQQFPDLHSELNLSSLELGDSALYFCASSVEGGPTLKAFFGQGTRLTVV.